The 8 T cell receptor beta chains below all came from one sample that was sequenced in a study of shared clonotypes between healthy human individuals. The assay was immunoSEQ multiplex PCR, and TCRdb's table has in-frame clones only and misses some. Of around 700,000 clones in the sample, roughly 70% were seen once. Sequenced input: memory CD4+ T cells sorted from blood. Subset here: CD45RA-negative fraction. The source is a woman younger than 45 in good health.

The chain uses TRBV4-1 and TRBJ2-7; D remains unclear. This CDR3 comprises 13 residues. Trimming left V 3 bases short and J 10 bases short, with 16 bases between. Germline V gene data show CDR1 as MGHRA and CDR2 as YSYEKL. The CDR3 region has the DNA TGCGCCAGCAGCCACCCCAACACAGAAAATCAGTACTTC. Translating it yields CASSHPNTENQYF.

V usage is TRBV5-4 and J usage is TRBJ2-5; D may match TRBD1 or TRBD2 (7 bases each). CDR1 and CDR2 (germline): SGHNT, YYREEE (reference sequence). This CDR3 region has 16 residues. V lost 4 bases and J lost 5, with 21 bases in between. CDR3 residues: CASSAENQGGAETQYF. In DNA, the CDR3 is TGTGCCAGCAGCGCGGAGAACCAGGGGGGGGCGGAGACCCAGTACTTC.

The rearrangement joins TRBV28 to TRBJ1-2, with no clear D. Between the trimmed V and J ends, which lost 2 bases and 2 bases, there was a span of 18 bases. The CDR3 totals 17 residues. Per the germline V gene, CDR1 is MDHEN and CDR2 is SYDVKM. The CDR3 nucleotides are TGTGCCAGCAGTTTAATGGTCTCCTCTAATAGGAACTATGGCTACACCTTC. Translating gives CASSLMVSSNRNYGYTF.

The sample holds many counts of this clone. This chain's CDR3 is CASSPTRNYEQYF. In nucleotides, the CDR3 is TGTGCCAGCTCACCAACAAGAAACTACGAGCAGTACTTC. This chain joins TRBV18 and TRBJ2-7; D call uncertain. Germline V CDR1 and CDR2: KGHSH, LQKENI. Trimming stripped 2 bases from V and 3 bases from J, with 8 bases between. The CDR3 extends over 13 amino acids.

The sample holds one count of this clone. The J gene is TRBJ2-7, the V gene TRBV25-1, with 7 bases that match TRBD1. The germline gives CDR1 MGHDK, CDR2 SYGVNS. The CDR3 length is 15 residues. V lost 8 bases, J lost 3 bases, and 13 bases stayed unmatched. The CDR3 is CASPPTGAGNYEQYF. The CDR3 DNA reads TGTGCCAGCCCCCCTACAGGGGCCGGGAACTACGAGCAGTACTTC.

A few counts support this clone. V gene TRBV25-1 combines with J gene TRBJ2-1; D not resolved. The germline V gene encodes CDR1 MGHDK and CDR2 SYGVNS. The CDR3 is 14 amino acids. Trimming stripped 3 bases from V and 0 bases from J, with 6 bases between. The CDR3 DNA reads as TGTGCCAGCAGTGACGAGAACTCCTACAATGAGCAGTTCTTC. Amino acid sequence: CASSDENSYNEQFF.

Here the CDR3 reads CASSPGDRTSYGYTF. CDR3 sequence (DNA): TGCGCCAGCAGCCCGGGGGACAGAACATCCTATGGCTACACCTTC. The V call is TRBV5-1, the J call TRBJ1-2; TRBD1 agrees at 7 bases. CDR1 is SGHRS, CDR2 YFSETQ, per germline. The V segment lost 4 bases and the J segment 4 bases; nucleotides outside the gene matches: 10. The CDR3 loop spans 15 amino acids. Looking up the rest from reference TRBV5-1 and TRBJ1-2 gives the full variable domain: KAGVTQTPRYLIKTRGQQVTLSCSPISGHRSVSWYQQTPGQGLQFLFEYFSETQRNKGNFPGRFSGRQFSNSRSEMNVSTLELGDSALYLCASSPGDRTSYGYTFGSGTRLTVV.

CDR3 bases: TGTGCCAGCAGCGGAAGGGACAGGGTCTCTGGGGCCAACGTCCTGACTTTC. Translation: CASSGRDRVSGANVLTF. The chain is built from TRBV7-9 and TRBJ2-6; the match to TRBD1 covers 9 bases. V was clipped by 5 bases and J by 0 bases; unmatched bases: 5. The CDR3 is made up of 17 amino acids. CDR1 is SEHNR, CDR2 FQNEAQ, per germline (reference sequence).